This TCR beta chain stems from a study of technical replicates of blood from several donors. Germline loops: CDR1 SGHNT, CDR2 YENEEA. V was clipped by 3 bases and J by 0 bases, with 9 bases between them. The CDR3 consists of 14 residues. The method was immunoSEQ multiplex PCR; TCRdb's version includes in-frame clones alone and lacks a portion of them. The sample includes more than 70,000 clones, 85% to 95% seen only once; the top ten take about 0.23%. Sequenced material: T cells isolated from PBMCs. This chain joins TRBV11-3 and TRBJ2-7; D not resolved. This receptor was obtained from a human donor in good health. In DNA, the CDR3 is TGTGCCAGCAGCTTGTATCCTAGCTCCTACGAGCAGTACTTC. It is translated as CASSLYPSSYEQYF.